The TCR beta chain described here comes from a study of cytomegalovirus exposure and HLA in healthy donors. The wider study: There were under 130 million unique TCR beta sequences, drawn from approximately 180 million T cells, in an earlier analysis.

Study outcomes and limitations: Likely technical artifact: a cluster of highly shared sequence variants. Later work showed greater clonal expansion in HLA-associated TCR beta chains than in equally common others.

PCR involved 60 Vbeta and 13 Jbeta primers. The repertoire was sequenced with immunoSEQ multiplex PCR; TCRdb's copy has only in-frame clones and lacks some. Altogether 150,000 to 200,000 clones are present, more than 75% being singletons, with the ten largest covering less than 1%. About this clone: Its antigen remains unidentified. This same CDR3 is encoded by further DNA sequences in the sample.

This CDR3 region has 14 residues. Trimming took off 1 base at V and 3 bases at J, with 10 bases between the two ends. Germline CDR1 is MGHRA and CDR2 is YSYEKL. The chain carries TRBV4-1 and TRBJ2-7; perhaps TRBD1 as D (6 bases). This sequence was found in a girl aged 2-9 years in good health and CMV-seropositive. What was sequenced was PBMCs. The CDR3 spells CASSQGQGSYEQYF. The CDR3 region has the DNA TGCGCCAGCAGCCAAGGCCAGGGGAGCTACGAGCAGTACTTC.